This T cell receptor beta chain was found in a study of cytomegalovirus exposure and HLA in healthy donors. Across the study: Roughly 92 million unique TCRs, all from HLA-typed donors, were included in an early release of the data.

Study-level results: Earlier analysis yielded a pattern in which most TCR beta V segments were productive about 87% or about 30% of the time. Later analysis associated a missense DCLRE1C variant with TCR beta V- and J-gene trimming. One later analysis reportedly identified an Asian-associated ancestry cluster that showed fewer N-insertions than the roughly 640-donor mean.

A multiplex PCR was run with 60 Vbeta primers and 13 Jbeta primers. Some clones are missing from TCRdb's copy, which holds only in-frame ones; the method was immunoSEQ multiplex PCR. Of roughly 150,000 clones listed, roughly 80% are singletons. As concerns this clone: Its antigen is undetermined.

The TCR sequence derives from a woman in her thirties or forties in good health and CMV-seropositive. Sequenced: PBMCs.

The CDR3 DNA reads as TGTGCCAGTAAGGGTGGCAGGGGGCACCAAGAGACCCAGTACTTC. This codes for CASKGGRGHQETQYF. This chain links TRBV19 with TRBJ2-5; TRBD1 aligns across 8 bases. This CDR3 has 15 amino acids. The germline CDR1 and CDR2 sequences are LNHDA and SQIVND (reference sequence). The V segment lost 7 bases and the J segment 0 bases; nucleotides outside the gene matches: 7.